This is a list of T cell receptor beta chains from one sample in a study of OX40 agonist ivuxolimab in advanced cancers. Repertoires were generated with immunoSEQ multiplex PCR, while TCRdb's copy carries only in-frame clones and drops some. The sample yields approximately 66,000 clones, 85% to 90% seen once. Sequencing was performed on CD4+ or CD8+ T cells sorted from blood, taken in a trial of the OX40 agonist ivuxolimab. The source is an adult with an advanced solid tumor such as melanoma, head and neck, liver or kidney cancer. The CDR3 runs from the conserved cysteine through the conserved F or W. A D gene is named only where the DNA matches it firmly.

j_gene | v_gene | d_gene | CDR3aa | CDR3nt
TRBJ2-2 | TRBV13 | NA | CASSSGDTGELFF | TGTGCCAGCAGCTCCGGAGATACCGGGGAGCTGTTTTTT
TRBJ1-6 | TRBV27 | TRBD1 | CASSLTGNDGSPLHF | TGTGCCAGCAGCCTGACAGGGAACGATGGTTCACCCCTCCACTTT
TRBJ2-2 | TRBV7-6 | NA | CASSLEPGTTGELFF | TGTGCCAGCAGCTTAGAACCGGGGACCACCGGGGAGCTGTTTTTT
TRBJ2-7 | TRBV14 | NA | CASSQDESPYEQYF | TGTGCCAGCAGCCAAGATGAATCACCCTACGAGCAGTACTTC
TRBJ2-3 | TRBV4-3 | NA | CASSQADVVFTDTQYF | TGCGCCAGCAGCCAAGCGGATGTCGTATTCACAGATACGCAGTATTTT
TRBJ1-2 | TRBV10-3 | NA | CAIRDYRESYGYTF | TGTGCCATCAGGGATTATCGGGAGTCTTATGGCTACACCTTC
TRBJ2-1 | TRBV27 | TRBD1 | CASSPLTGSSYNEQFF | TGTGCCAGCAGTCCATTGACAGGGAGCTCCTACAATGAGCAGTTCTTC
TRBJ2-2 | TRBV27 | NA | CASSFLDRAGELFF | TGTGCCAGCAGTTTTCTAGACCGGGCCGGGGAGCTGTTTTTT
TRBJ2-3 | TRBV27 | TRBD1 | CASSLGTGTDTQYF | TGTGCCAGCAGTTTGGGGACAGGGACAGATACGCAGTATTTT
TRBJ2-7 | TRBV4-1 | NA | CASSLRETYEQYF | TGCGCCAGCAGCCTCCGGGAGACCTACGAGCAGTACTTC